A selection of T cell receptor beta chains follows, all from one sample in a study of T cell repertoires in cytomegalovirus infection. What these receptors recognize is not known. From the reads, TCRdb called clonotypes with MiXCR, one entry per CDR3 protein. The repertoire holds some 54,000 distinct CDR3 sequences, less than 20% seen once, with about 82% in the top ten. This material consisted of CD8+ T cells from cultured PBMCs, taken from culture after CMV antigen stimulation. These receptors all come from a human donor in good health (CMV status not recorded). Some clones in this sample may be carry-over from other donors' samples. CDR3s include the opening cysteine and the closing phenylalanine or tryptophan. The D gene is left open where the match is weak. The size entry is marked missing in some rows and otherwise reads once, few, many or a size class.

j_gene | d_gene | abundance | v_gene | CDR3aa | CDR3nt
TRBJ1-1 | NA | NA | TRBV7-2 | CASSLASPREAFF | TGTGCCAGCAGCTTAGCGTCCCCTCGTGAGGCTTTCTTT
TRBJ2-5 | TRBD2 | NA | TRBV6-5 | CASSYSGQRGYQETQYF | TGTGCCAGCAGTTACTCGGGGCAGCGGGGTTACCAAGAGACCCAGTACTTC
TRBJ1-1 | NA | NA | TRBV6-2/TRBV6-3 | CASSYPFLNTEAFF | TGTGCCAGCAGTTACCCTTTTCTCAACACTGAAGCTTTCTTT
TRBJ2-7 | NA | NA | TRBV6-6 | CASSYSATSSYEQYF | TGTGCCAGCAGTTACTCCGCGACGAGCTCCTACGAGCAGTACTTC
TRBJ2-5 | NA | NA | TRBV7-9 | CASSPTMMTQYF | TGTGCCAGCAGCCCGACAATGATGACCCAGTACTTC
TRBJ1-5 | NA | NA | TRBV12-3/TRBV12-4 | CASSLGEASHQPQHF | TGTGCCAGCAGTTTAGGGGAAGCCAGTCATCAGCCCCAGCATTTT
TRBJ2-7 | NA | NA | TRBV19 | CASRFTGFSAEQYF | TGTGCCAGTAGGTTTACAGGGTTCTCTGCCGAGCAGTACTTC
TRBJ2-3 | TRBD1 | NA | TRBV4-2 | CASSPTGPGDRYYEDTQYF | TGTGCCAGCAGCCCAACCGGGCCTGGGGACAGGTACTATGAGGATACGCAGTATTTT
TRBJ1-2 | NA | few | TRBV27 | CASSLTYTQVYGYTF | TGTGCCAGCAGTTTAACGTATACACAGGTCTATGGCTACACCTTC
TRBJ2-7 | TRBD2 | NA | TRBV7-9 | CASSARGGPNEQYF | TGTGCCAGCAGCGCGCGGGGGGGCCCGAACGAGCAGTACTTC
TRBJ2-1 | TRBD1 | NA | TRBV12-3/TRBV12-4 | CASSYGQGEVDEQFF | TGTGCCAGCAGTTATGGACAGGGGGAGGTGGATGAGCAGTTCTTC
TRBJ2-7 | TRBD1 | NA | TRBV28 | CASSPTGGWGEQYF | TGTGCCAGCAGCCCTACAGGGGGCTGGGGCGAGCAGTACTTC
TRBJ1-1 | NA | NA | TRBV7-3 | CASSPGESNTEAFF | TGTGCCAGCAGCCCAGGGGAATCGAACACTGAAGCTTTCTTT
TRBJ2-4 | NA | few | TRBV7-2 | CASSLVPGLAKNIQYF | TGTGCCAGCAGCTTAGTCCCAGGGCTAGCCAAAAACATTCAGTACTTC
TRBJ2-1 | NA | medium-sized | TRBV7-8 | CASSLLGGSGNEQFF | TGTGCCAGCAGCCTACTTGGGGGAAGTGGCAATGAGCAGTTCTTC
TRBJ2-7 | NA | NA | TRBV7-6 | CASSLRGLTFYEQYF | TGTGCCAGCAGTTTACGGGGGCTTACCTTCTACGAGCAGTACTTC
TRBJ1-1 | NA | few | TRBV7-2 | CASSPRPGSFTEAFF | TGTGCCAGCAGCCCTCGTCCCGGCAGTTTCACTGAAGCTTTCTTT
TRBJ1-3 | NA | few | TRBV5-5 | CASSLDSYSGNTIYF | TGTGCCAGCAGTTTGGACAGCTACTCTGGAAACACCATATATTTT
TRBJ2-2 | TRBD1 | few | TRBV7-9 | CASSAWTGINTGELFF | TGTGCCAGCAGCGCTTGGACAGGAATTAACACCGGGGAGCTGTTTTTT
TRBJ1-2 | NA | few | TRBV6-1 | CANRRGSGSYGYTF | TGTGCCAACCGTCGGGGGAGCGGTAGCTATGGCTACACCTTC
TRBJ1-5 | NA | many | TRBV7-2 | CASSLRFNQPQHF | TGTGCCAGCAGCTTACGGTTCAATCAGCCCCAGCATTTT
TRBJ2-7 | TRBD1 | NA | TRBV5-6 | CASSGDRFYEQYF | TGTGCCAGCAGCGGGGACAGGTTCTACGAGCAGTACTTC
TRBJ2-3 | TRBD2 | NA | TRBV11-2 | CASSSRDSGHNTDTQYF | TGTGCCAGCAGCTCCCGGGATAGCGGGCATAACACAGATACGCAGTATTTT
TRBJ2-7 | NA | few | TRBV6-2/TRBV6-3 | CASSNRRMGDYEQYF | TGTGCCAGCAGCAACCGGCGAATGGGAGATTACGAGCAGTACTTC
TRBJ1-5 | NA | NA | TRBV9 | CASSAEAGVNQPQHF | TGTGCCAGCAGCGCCGAGGCGGGAGTCAATCAGCCCCAGCATTTT
TRBJ1-1 | NA | few | TRBV6-5 | CASSNWNTEAFF | TGTGCCAGCAGTAACTGGAACACTGAAGCTTTCTTT
TRBJ2-5 | NA | few | TRBV7-6 | CAGSPGARETQYF | TGTGCCGGGTCCCCAGGGGCTCGGGAGACCCAGTACTTC
TRBJ2-1 | NA | NA | TRBV7-9 | CASSLAENSYNEQFF | TGTGCCAGCAGCTTAGCAGAAAACTCCTACAATGAGCAGTTCTTC
TRBJ1-1 | NA | few | TRBV7-2 | CASSSPSGLMNTEAFF | TGTGCCAGCAGTTCTCCCTCTGGCCTCATGAACACTGAAGCTTTCTTT
TRBJ1-6 | NA | NA | TRBV7-9 | CASSLGGVDLHF | TGTGCCAGCAGCTTAGGAGGGGTAGACCTCCACTTT
TRBJ2-1 | TRBD1 | NA | TRBV12-3/TRBV12-4 | CASSFGTGSNEQFF | TGTGCCAGCAGTTTTGGGACAGGGAGCAATGAGCAGTTCTTC
TRBJ1-5 | NA | NA | TRBV7-6 | CASSPDGFGPQHF | TGTGCCAGCAGCCCGGACGGTTTCGGGCCCCAGCATTTT
TRBJ2-1 | TRBD1 | NA | TRBV7-2 | CASLRGQGYNEQFF | TGTGCCAGCCTAAGGGGGCAGGGCTACAATGAGCAGTTCTTC
TRBJ1-1 | NA | many | TRBV7-6 | CASSPRGREYAEAFF | TGTGCCAGCAGCCCGAGGGGCCGGGAGTACGCTGAAGCTTTCTTT
TRBJ1-1 | NA | NA | TRBV7-2 | CASSHLSGTEAFF | TGTGCCAGCAGCCACCTATCTGGAACTGAAGCTTTCTTT
TRBJ2-7 | TRBD1 | few | TRBV3-1 | CASSPGQGPSYEQYF | TGTGCCAGCAGCCCCGGACAGGGGCCCTCCTACGAGCAGTACTTC
TRBJ2-3 | NA | NA | TRBV12-3/TRBV12-4 | CASSEKWGTDTQYF | TGTGCCAGCAGCGAAAAATGGGGCACAGATACGCAGTATTTT
TRBJ1-1 | NA | NA | TRBV9 | CASSVVGGAEAEAFF | TGTGCCAGCAGCGTAGTCGGGGGGGCAGAGGCTGAAGCTTTCTTT
TRBJ2-1 | NA | NA | TRBV7-8 | CASSLISAGEQFF | TGTGCCAGCAGCCTGATTTCGGCGGGTGAGCAGTTCTTC
TRBJ1-6 | NA | NA | TRBV12-3/TRBV12-4 | CASRAGGSNSPLHF | TGTGCCAGCCGGGCGGGAGGATCCAATTCACCCCTCCACTTT
TRBJ1-1 | NA | NA | TRBV7-6 | CASSLTKNTEAFF | TGTGCCAGCAGCTTGACCAAGAACACTGAAGCTTTCTTT
TRBJ2-1 | TRBD1 | few | TRBV4-1 | CASSRTGTAQNEQFF | TGCGCCAGCAGTCGAACCGGGACAGCACAGAATGAGCAGTTCTTC